Listed below are T cell receptor beta chains from one sample, sequenced in a study of identical twins. MiXCR was run by TCRdb on the 5' RACE reads, yielding one entry per CDR3 protein. The table lists roughly 190,000 distinct CDR3 sequences, 15% of them singletons. In addition, the sample was reused for a study of T cells expressing NK-cell markers.

Material: CD8+ T cells sorted from blood. The receptors stem from a woman between 18 and 30 years old in good health. The CDR3 runs from the conserved cysteine through the conserved F or W. D genes are given only for firm matches. Not every row has a clone size; where given, it reads once, few, many or a size class.

D gene,clone size,V gene,J gene,CDR3 protein,CDR3 DNA
.,.,TRBV4-1,TRBJ1-5,CASSQDTNSNQPQHF,TGCGCCAGCAGCCAAGACACTAATAGCAATCAGCCCCAGCATTTT
.,.,TRBV29-1,TRBJ1-2,CSVGEAYNYGYTF,TGCAGCGTTGGAGAGGCGTACAACTATGGCTACACCTTC
.,many,TRBV6-5,TRBJ2-3,CASSYSSLAPSTDTQYF,TGTGCCAGCAGTTACTCGAGCCTAGCGCCAAGCACAGATACGCAGTATTTT
.,.,TRBV11-2,TRBJ2-2,CASSFARGSGNTGELFF,TGTGCCAGCAGCTTTGCTCGGGGCAGCGGTAACACCGGGGAGCTGTTTTTT
TRBD1,.,TRBV12-3/TRBV12-4,TRBJ2-5,CASSLPPGTGLETQYF,TGTGCCAGCAGTTTACCTCCCGGGACAGGATTAGAGACCCAGTACTTC
TRBD2,.,TRBV27,TRBJ2-6,CASSVEGGGLDVLTF,TGTGCCAGCAGCGTAGAGGGCGGTGGACTAGACGTCCTGACTTTC
.,few,TRBV7-3,TRBJ1-2,CASSLTDGNYGYTF,TGTGCCAGCAGCTTAACAGACGGAAACTATGGCTACACCTTC
.,.,TRBV29-1,TRBJ1-1,CSTHSGLIGTEAFF,TGCAGCACCCACTCAGGGCTTATTGGCACTGAAGCTTTCTTT
TRBD2,few,TRBV7-8,TRBJ2-1,CASSFLRTSGGNEQFF,TGTGCCAGCAGCTTCTTACGGACTAGCGGGGGAAATGAGCAGTTCTTC
TRBD2,.,TRBV4-3,TRBJ2-2,CASSQGLATGELFF,TGCGCCAGCAGCCAAGGACTAGCCACCGGGGAGCTGTTTTTT
.,.,TRBV29-1,TRBJ2-5,CSVVEGHSQETQYF,TGCAGCGTTGTAGAGGGTCACAGCCAAGAGACCCAGTACTTC
TRBD1,few,TRBV9,TRBJ2-7,CASSGDRGYEQYF,TGTGCCAGCAGCGGTGACAGGGGCTACGAGCAGTACTTC
.,few,TRBV12-3/TRBV12-4,TRBJ2-7,CASSFISYEQYF,TGTGCCAGCAGTTTTATTTCCTACGAGCAGTACTTC
.,few,TRBV5-1,TRBJ2-2,CASSSQRSATGELFF,TGCGCCAGCAGTTCACAGCGTTCGGCCACCGGGGAGCTGTTTTTT
.,few,TRBV25-1,TRBJ2-6,CASGHGDSGANVLTF,TGTGCCAGCGGGCATGGGGACTCTGGGGCCAACGTCCTGACTTTC
.,.,TRBV13,TRBJ2-3,CASSLSSTGDTQYF,TGTGCCAGCAGCTTAAGTAGTACGGGAGATACGCAGTATTTT
.,.,TRBV15,TRBJ1-1,CATSRVPVNTEAFF,TGTGCCACCAGCAGAGTTCCGGTGAACACTGAAGCTTTCTTT
.,.,TRBV20-1,TRBJ2-7,CSARDPQGISYEQYF,TGCAGTGCTAGAGATCCGCAGGGGATTTCCTACGAGCAGTACTTC
.,few,TRBV11-1,TRBJ2-1,CASTLGMTREDSSYNEQFF,TGTGCCAGCACCCTAGGAATGACTAGAGAAGACAGCTCCTACAATGAGCAGTTCTTC
.,many,TRBV10-2,TRBJ2-3,CASSESDLGADTQYF,TGCGCCAGCAGTGAGTCGGATCTAGGGGCAGATACGCAGTATTTT
.,.,TRBV20-1,TRBJ2-1,CSAPLWNEQFF,TGCAGTGCTCCCCTCTGGAATGAGCAGTTCTTC
.,few,TRBV6-2/TRBV6-3,TRBJ1-2,CASSYSQGLYTF,TGTGCCAGCAGTTACTCGCAGGGTCTCTACACCTTC
.,many,TRBV9,TRBJ2-7,CASSSDINSYEQYF,TGTGCCAGCAGCTCGGACATAAACTCCTACGAGCAGTACTTC
.,.,TRBV9,TRBJ2-7,CASSVGTSFYEQYF,TGTGCCAGCAGCGTAGGGACTTCTTTTTACGAGCAGTACTTC
TRBD1,few,TRBV4-2,TRBJ2-3,CASSQGSGTGGDTQYF,TGTGCCAGCAGCCAGGGGAGCGGGACAGGGGGCGATACGCAGTATTTT
.,many,TRBV20-1,TRBJ1-6,CSASPRQESSPLHF,TGCAGTGCTAGTCCCCGACAAGAATCTTCACCCCTCCACTTT
TRBD1,.,TRBV29-1,TRBJ1-1,CSVLDRGGTEAFF,TGCAGCGTCCTTGACAGGGGCGGCACTGAAGCTTTCTTT
.,.,TRBV25-1,TRBJ1-1,CASSDQGPEAFF,TGTGCCAGCAGTGACCAGGGTCCTGAAGCTTTCTTT
.,.,TRBV4-1,TRBJ2-1,CASSPRLPGGEQFF,TGCGCCAGCAGCCCCAGACTACCCGGAGGGGAGCAGTTCTTC
.,few,TRBV12-3/TRBV12-4,TRBJ1-1,CASTLAGTEAFF,TGTGCCAGCACTCTGGCTGGCACTGAAGCTTTCTTT
TRBD2,.,TRBV20-1,TRBJ2-7,CSANSGTSLAEQYF,TGCAGTGCTAATTCCGGGACTAGCCTAGCCGAGCAGTACTTC
TRBD1,.,TRBV7-6,TRBJ1-1,CASSSFAGQGSYPALNTEAFF,TGTGCCAGCAGCTCGTTCGCGGGACAGGGATCTTACCCAGCCCTGAACACTGAAGCTTTCTTT
TRBD1,many,TRBV20-1,TRBJ2-7,CSAFDRTGKSTYEQYF,TGCAGTGCTTTCGACCGGACAGGAAAATCGACCTACGAGCAGTACTTC
TRBD2,few,TRBV4-3,TRBJ2-1,CASSPGTSGMNEQFF,TGCGCCAGCAGCCCGGGGACTAGCGGGATGAATGAGCAGTTCTTC
TRBD1,.,TRBV12-3/TRBV12-4,TRBJ1-1,CASSSGQGNGAFF,TGTGCCAGCAGCTCTGGACAGGGGAATGGGGCTTTCTTT
.,.,TRBV7-6,TRBJ2-3,CASSSQLSPDTQYF,TGTGCCAGCAGCTCCCAGCTTAGCCCAGATACGCAGTATTTT
TRBD2,.,TRBV6-4,TRBJ2-3,CASSDSNTTSGGTDTQYF,TGTGCCAGCAGTGACTCCAATACGACTAGCGGAGGCACAGATACGCAGTATTTT
.,.,TRBV12-3/TRBV12-4,TRBJ2-1,CASSFGRGTNEQFF,TGTGCCAGCAGTTTTGGGCGGGGTACGAATGAGCAGTTCTTC
TRBD2,.,TRBV11-2,TRBJ2-1,CASSLSLAGGDEQFF,TGTGCCAGCAGCTTAAGTCTAGCGGGCGGCGATGAGCAGTTCTTC
TRBD2,.,TRBV7-9,TRBJ2-1,CASSPGPLAGPYEQFF,TGTGCCAGCAGCCCCGGGCCCCTAGCGGGACCCTATGAGCAGTTCTTC
.,few,TRBV7-6,TRBJ1-1,CASSLGGDLTEAFF,TGTGCCAGCAGCTTAGGTGGGGACCTCACTGAAGCTTTCTTT
.,many,TRBV20-1,TRBJ2-3,CSARATDTQYF,TGCAGTGCTAGAGCCACAGATACGCAGTATTTT
.,.,TRBV27,TRBJ1-1,CASSPWGGVDTEAFF,TGTGCCAGCAGTCCATGGGGAGGGGTGGACACTGAAGCTTTCTTT
.,.,TRBV9,TRBJ2-3,CASSVRIEPDTQYF,TGTGCCAGCAGCGTCAGGATAGAACCAGATACGCAGTATTTT
TRBD1,.,TRBV9,TRBJ1-4,CASSAGQGDEKLFF,TGTGCCAGCAGCGCAGGACAGGGAGATGAAAAACTGTTTTTT
.,.,TRBV4-3,TRBJ2-1,CASSQDLRTTNEQFF,TGCGCCAGCAGCCAAGATCTGCGGACAACCAATGAGCAGTTCTTC
TRBD1,few,TRBV27,TRBJ2-7,CASREGTGLYF,TGTGCCAGCAGAGAGGGGACAGGATTATACTTC
.,few,TRBV7-2,TRBJ1-4,CASSLGQEKLFF,TGTGCCAGCAGCTTAGGACAGGAAAAACTGTTTTTT
TRBD2,.,TRBV7-2,TRBJ2-1,CASSHSGTSGGANEQFF,TGTGCCAGCAGCCACTCCGGGACTAGCGGGGGGGCCAATGAGCAGTTCTTC
.,.,TRBV13,TRBJ2-5,CASSLGRASAKETQYF,TGTGCCAGCAGCTTAGGCCGGGCTAGCGCTAAAGAGACCCAGTACTTC